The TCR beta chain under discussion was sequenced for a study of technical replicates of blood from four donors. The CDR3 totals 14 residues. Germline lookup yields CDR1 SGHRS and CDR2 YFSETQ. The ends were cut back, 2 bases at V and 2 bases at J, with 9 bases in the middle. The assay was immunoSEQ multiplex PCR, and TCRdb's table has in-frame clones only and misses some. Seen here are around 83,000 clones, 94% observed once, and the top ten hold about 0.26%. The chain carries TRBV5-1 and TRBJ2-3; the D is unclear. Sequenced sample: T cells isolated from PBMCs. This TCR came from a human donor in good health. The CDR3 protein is CASSFRSHTDTQYF. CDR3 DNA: TGCGCCAGCAGCTTTCGGAGTCACACAGATACGCAGTATTTT.